The 10 T cell receptor beta chains below were found in one sample sequenced in a study of blood T cell repertoires in COVID-19. Sequencing used immunoSEQ multiplex PCR; TCRdb keeps in-frame clones, though not all of them. The table records roughly 250,000 clones, roughly 82% of them present only once. Sequences were obtained from PBMCs or T cells enriched from blood (not recorded which). Receptors originate from a woman aged 50 to 60 who had recovered from COVID-19.

The rearrangement links TRBV7-2 to TRBJ1-6; weak D call: TRBD1 (5 bases). CDR3 length: 16 amino acids. Germline-derived CDR1 and CDR2 are SGHTA and FQGNSA. Trimming removed 2 bases at V and 10 bases at J, with 18 bases between. The CDR3 region is CASSLHAQGTGSPLHF. The CDR3 DNA reads as TGTGCCAGCAGCTTACACGCTCAGGGTACGGGCTCACCCCTCCACTTT.

Only a few counts were recorded for this clone. The J gene is TRBJ1-1, the V gene TRBV12-3 or TRBV12-4; D gene unclear. V lost 3 bases and J lost 0, with 5 bases in between. The CDR3 is 13 amino acids. CDR3 residues: CASSFWLNTEAFF. The CDR3 DNA is TGTGCCAGCAGTTTCTGGCTGAACACTGAAGCTTTCTTT.

The gene calls are TRBV6-5 and TRBJ2-3; tentative D call: TRBD2 (6 bases). Germline values: CDR1 MNHEY, CDR2 SVGAGI. V was cut by 7 bases and J by 2 bases, with 10 bases left in between. CDR3 length: 13 amino acids. The CDR3 DNA follows: TGTGCCAGCATGCGGGATCCCACAGATACGCAGTATTTT. Its translation is CASMRDPTDTQYF.

This chain joins TRBV29-1 and TRBJ2-3; D call uncertain. Germline V gene data show CDR1 as SQVTM and CDR2 as ANQGSEA. The CDR3 extends over 11 amino acids. V lost 7 bases and J lost 3, with 8 bases in between. In nucleotides, the CDR3 is TGCAGCGCATCAGAAACAGATACGCAGTATTTT. It translates to CSASETDTQYF.

CDR3 in DNA: TGTGCCAGCAGCTTAATCGCCGGGAGTGTGTTCAATGAGCAGTTCTTC. Translated, it gives CASSLIAGSVFNEQFF. The chain joins TRBV7-3 to TRBJ2-1, with a tentative D call TRBD2 (6 bases). This CDR3 has 16 amino acids. Germline assignment: CDR1 SGHTA and CDR2 FQGTGA. V was cut by 1 base and J by 6 bases, with 16 bases left in between.

This rearrangement joins TRBV28 to TRBJ2-1, with 7 bases that match TRBD2. CDR3 size: 19 residues. V lost 5 bases, J lost 2 bases, and 18 bases stayed unmatched. The germline CDR1 and CDR2 sequences are MDHEN and SYDVKM. Here the CDR3 DNA reads TGTGCCAGCAGTCCTCTTATCCCTCTAGCGGTAGGGGCCTACAATGAGCAGTTCTTC. This translates into CASSPLIPLAVGAYNEQFF.

The chain combines TRBV18 with TRBJ2-1; the D gene is possibly TRBD2 (6 bases). This CDR3 region has 17 residues. CDR1 and CDR2 (germline): KGHSH, LQKENI. Trimming took off 0 bases at V and 7 bases at J, with 19 bases between the two ends. CDR3 sequence reads: CASSPPVYGSNPNEQFF. The CDR3 DNA reads TGTGCCAGCTCACCACCGGTTTACGGGAGTAACCCGAATGAGCAGTTCTTC. Variable domain in full (rest from reference TRBV18 and TRBJ2-1): NAGVMQNPRHLVRRRGQEARLRCSPMKGHSHVYWYRQLPEEGLKFMVYLQKENIIDESGMPKERFSAEFPKEGPSILRIQQVVRGDSAAYFCASSPPVYGSNPNEQFFGPGTRLTVL.

The chain combines TRBV5-1 with TRBJ2-5, with 11 bases that match TRBD2. Germline V lookup: CDR1 SGHRS, CDR2 YFSETQ. This CDR3 region has 16 residues. V was clipped by 4 bases and J by 4 bases; unmatched bases: 9. CDR3 loop: CASSRNSGGASETQYF. The CDR3 nucleotides are TGCGCCAGCAGCCGAAATAGCGGGGGGGCTTCAGAGACCCAGTACTTC.

The chain links TRBV2 to TRBJ1-1; D is undetermined. The V gene lost 4 bases and the J gene lost 0 bases, with 9 bases spanning the gap. The CDR3 length is 14 residues. Germline V gene lookup returns CDR1 SNHLY and CDR2 FYNNEI. CDR3 region: CASSVERMNTEAFF. The CDR3 coding sequence is TGTGCCAGCAGTGTCGAGAGAATGAACACTGAAGCTTTCTTT. Full variable domain (rest looked up from reference TRBV2 and TRBJ1-1): EPEVTQTPSHQVTQMGQEVILRCVPISNHLYFYWYRQILGQKVEFLVSFYNNEISEKSEIFDDQFSVERPDGSNFTLKIRSTKLEDSAMYFCASSVERMNTEAFFGQGTRLTVV.

The chain couples TRBV7-9 to TRBJ2-7, with 11 positions matching TRBD1. Germline assignment: CDR1 SEHNR and CDR2 FQNEAQ (reference sequence). The CDR3 is 16 amino acids. Trimming cost V 5 bases and J 1 base; bases outside gene matches: 7. The CDR3 DNA sequence: TGTGCCAGCAGCCCCTGGACAGGGGGCAGGTCCTACGAGCAGTACTTC. Translated: CASSPWTGGRSYEQYF.